Listed here are 19 T cell receptor beta chains from one sample, sequenced in a study of blood T cells in healthy people across ages. PCR was performed a second time for about 7 to 11 cycles using a sample-barcoded 5' primer and a J-beta primer mix. One entry per CDR3 protein results from TCRdb running MiXCR on the 5' RACE reads. This sample has 1.2 million to 1.5 million distinct CDR3 sequences, with around 39% found just once. The sample taken for sequencing was blood. All receptors derive from a woman under 30 in good health.

Only a few counts were recorded for this clonotype. The chain is built from TRBV12-3 or TRBV12-4 and TRBJ1-3; D ambiguous. This CDR3 has 12 residues. V shed 6 bases and J shed 1 base, with 4 bases lying between them. CDR3 amino acids: CASRLSGNTIYF. The CDR3 coding sequence is TGTGCCAGCAGACTATCTGGAAACACCATATATTTT.

This sequence joins TRBV12-3 or TRBV12-4 and TRBJ2-3, with D possibly matching TRBD1 (6 bases). Trimming left V 6 bases short and J 2 bases short, with 15 bases between. The CDR3 has 15 residues. The DNA for the CDR3 is TGTGCCAGCAGCCACTCAGGACAGTTCACAGATACGCAGTATTTT. This codes for CASSHSGQFTDTQYF.

There are many counts of this clonotype. This chain uses TRBV20-1 with TRBJ2-7; D is perhaps TRBD1 (6 bases). Germline loops: CDR1 DFQATT, CDR2 SNEGSKA (reference sequence). The CDR3 runs 13 residues. V was cut by 5 bases and J by 7 bases, with 18 bases left in between. The CDR3 reads CSADGTLKGEQYF. The CDR3 DNA reads TGCAGTGCTGACGGGACACTTAAAGGAGAGCAGTACTTC.

The chain couples TRBV29-1 to TRBJ1-2; D not certain. The CDR3 has 12 amino acids. The germline gives CDR1 SQVTM, CDR2 ANQGSEA. The germline V and J ends were trimmed by 2 bases and 11 bases, with 15 bases remaining between them. CDR3 loop: CSVELAGGGYTF. The CDR3 DNA is TGCAGCGTTGAACTAGCGGGAGGTGGATACACCTTC.

This rearrangement joins TRBV2 to TRBJ2-7, with D possibly matching TRBD2 (5 bases). The CDR3 sequence is 12 residues long. V dropped 11 bases and J dropped 2 bases, with 13 bases sitting between them. In germline, CDR1 is SNHLY, CDR2 FYNNEI. This CDR3 is CAGGLLPYEQYF. The CDR3 DNA sequence: TGTGCCGGTGGACTCTTACCCTACGAGCAGTACTTC.

The rearrangement joins TRBV28 to TRBJ1-2; D uncertain. Germline assignment: CDR1 MDHEN and CDR2 SYDVKM. V gave up 7 bases and J gave up 2 bases, with 11 bases separating them. The CDR3 has 13 residues. The CDR3 DNA sequence: TGTGCCAGCAAGTCGGGGTACAACTATGGCTACACCTTC. Protein sequence: CASKSGYNYGYTF.

This clonotype was picked up a small number of times. This chain joins TRBV28 and TRBJ2-7; the match to TRBD2 covers 11 bases. The V segment lost 6 bases and the J segment 3 bases; nucleotides outside the gene matches: 10. CDR1 is MDHEN, CDR2 SYDVKM, per germline. The CDR3 spans 16 residues. CDR3: CASSLAGGLGSYEQYF. The CDR3, as DNA: TGTGCCAGCAGCCTAGCGGGGGGATTGGGGAGCTACGAGCAGTACTTC.

Only a few counts were recorded for this clonotype. J is TRBJ2-4 and V is TRBV27; TRBD1 is a possible D gene (6 bases). The DNA matches TRBJ2-7 better at its end, which makes the J call doubtful. Germline CDR1 and CDR2: MNHEY and SMNVEV (reference sequence). CDR3 length equals 15 residues. DNA for the CDR3: TGTGCCAGCAGTTTAAGTTTAACAGGGCTCTACGAGCAGTACTTC. Translation: CASSLSLTGLYEQYF.

The chain uses TRBV6-5 and TRBJ2-5, with D possibly TRBD2 on 5 matching bases. The ends were cut back, 6 bases at V and 11 bases at J, with 13 bases in the middle. Germline assignment: CDR1 MNHEY and CDR2 SVGAGI. The CDR3 runs 11 residues. The CDR3 DNA reads as TGTGCCAGCAGCATGAGCGGTGAGCAGTACTTC. This codes for CASSMSGEQYF.

This clonotype was detected only once. The chain uses TRBV7-6 and TRBJ2-2; D possibly corresponds to TRBD2 (6 bases). V lost 8 bases and J 0 bases, leaving 13 bases between the germline ends. Germline CDR1 and CDR2: SGHVS and FNYEAQ. The CDR3 consists of 15 residues. CDR3 DNA sequence: TGTGCCAGCTTGGCGACGGGAGCGAACACCGGGGAGCTGTTTTTT. It encodes CASLATGANTGELFF.

This chain connects TRBV3-1 to TRBJ1-5, with a possible D match to TRBD1 (5 bases). The CDR3 is made up of 16 amino acids. V lost 0 bases to trimming and J lost 7 bases, with 16 bases between them. The germline V gene has CDR1 LGHDT and CDR2 YNNKEL (reference sequence). CDR3 nucleotide sequence: TGTGCCAGCAGCCAAGATCGGGGGAGGGGAGGACAGCCCCAGCATTTT. Protein sequence: CASSQDRGRGGQPQHF.

The rearrangement links TRBV29-1 to TRBJ2-7, with D perhaps matching TRBD1 (6 bases). Trimming removed 0 bases from V and 10 bases from J, with 10 bases in between. This CDR3 has 11 residues. Looked up from germline, CDR1 is SQVTM and CDR2 is ANQGSEA. The CDR3 is CSVEDRGGQYF. DNA for the CDR3: TGCAGCGTTGAAGATCGAGGGGGACAGTACTTC.

This chain uses TRBV12-3 or TRBV12-4 with TRBJ1-5; D not certain. V was shortened by 5 bases and J by 0 bases, with 8 bases between the two germline ends. This CDR3 has 14 residues. The chain's CDR3 is CASSTPDSNQPQHF. The CDR3 DNA reads TGTGCCAGCAGTACCCCGGATAGCAATCAGCCCCAGCATTTT.

The J gene is TRBJ1-1, the V gene TRBV20-1; the match to TRBD1 covers 7 bases. Germline V CDR1 and CDR2: DFQATT, SNEGSKA (reference sequence). The CDR3 is 16 residues long. The trim removed 5 bases at V and 0 bases at J, leaving 12 bases unmatched. The DNA of the CDR3 is TGCAGTGCTGCCCCAAGGACAGGTGGAATGAACACTGAAGCTTTCTTT. It encodes CSAAPRTGGMNTEAFF.

J is TRBJ2-7 and V is TRBV7-3; TRBD2 might be the D (6 bases). Germline loops: CDR1 SGHTA, CDR2 FQGTGA. The CDR3 contains 12 residues. CDR3 residues: CAWDLRSYEQYF. The CDR3 DNA reads as TGTGCATGGGACTTACGCTCCTACGAGCAGTACTTC.

This clonotype has only one observation. The gene calls are TRBV5-6 and TRBJ2-3; 7 nucleotides line up with TRBD1. Germline V gene lookup returns CDR1 SGHDT and CDR2 YYEEEE. With V trimmed by 4 bases and J by 3 bases, 14 bases remained unmatched. There are 17 residues in the CDR3. The CDR3 reads CASSRGRGPRFTDTQYF. For the CDR3, the DNA is TGTGCCAGCAGCCGGGGTAGGGGGCCGAGGTTTACAGATACGCAGTATTTT.

The chain joins TRBV27 to TRBJ2-7; 8 nucleotides match TRBD2. CDR1 is MNHEY and CDR2 is SMNVEV in the germline V gene (reference sequence). CDR3 size: 15 residues. With 5 bases clipped from V and 0 bases from J, the junction kept 6 bases outside the gene matches. The CDR3 reads CASSHTSGRSYEQYF. The DNA for the CDR3 is TGTGCCAGCAGTCATACTAGCGGCCGCTCCTACGAGCAGTACTTC.

The gene calls are TRBV7-9 and TRBJ2-3, with D perhaps being TRBD1 or TRBD2 (5 bases each). V was pared by 2 bases and J by 6 bases, with 12 bases between. The CDR3 has 14 amino acids. The germline CDR1 and CDR2 sequences are SEHNR and FQNEAQ (reference sequence). The CDR3: CASSLTGNRDTQYF. The CDR3 DNA follows: TGTGCCAGCAGCTTAACGGGGAACAGGGATACGCAGTATTTT.

Comment on this clonotype: Sequence at one end of the junction differs from germline and may be a read error. The chain recombines TRBV24-1 with TRBJ2-3; TRBD1 agrees at 7 bases. This CDR3 has 15 residues. CDR1 is KGHDR and CDR2 is SFDVKD in the germline V gene. CDR3 in amino acids: CATSPGGRITDAQYF. CDR3 nucleotides: TGTGCCACCAGTCCAGGGGGTAGGATCACAGATGCGCAGTATTTT.